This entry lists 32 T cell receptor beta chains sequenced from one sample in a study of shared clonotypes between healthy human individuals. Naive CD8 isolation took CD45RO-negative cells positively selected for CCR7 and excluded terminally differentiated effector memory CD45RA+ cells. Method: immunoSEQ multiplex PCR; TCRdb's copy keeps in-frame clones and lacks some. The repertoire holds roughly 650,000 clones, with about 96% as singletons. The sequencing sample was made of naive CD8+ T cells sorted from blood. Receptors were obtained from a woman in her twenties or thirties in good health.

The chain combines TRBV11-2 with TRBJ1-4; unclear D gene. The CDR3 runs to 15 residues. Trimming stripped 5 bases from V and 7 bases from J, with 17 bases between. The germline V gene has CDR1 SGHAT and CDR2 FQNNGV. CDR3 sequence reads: CASSHLSGMPEKLFF. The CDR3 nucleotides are TGTGCCAGCAGCCACCTATCTGGCATGCCTGAAAAACTGTTTTTT.

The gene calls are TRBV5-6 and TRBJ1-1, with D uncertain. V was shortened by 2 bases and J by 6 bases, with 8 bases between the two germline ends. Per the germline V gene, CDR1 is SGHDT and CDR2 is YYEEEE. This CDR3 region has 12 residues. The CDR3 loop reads CASSFLEAEAFF. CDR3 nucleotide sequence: TGTGCCAGCAGCTTCCTCGAGGCTGAAGCTTTCTTT.

The CDR3: CASSPTGSYEQYF. CDR3 sequence (DNA): TGTGCCAGCAGCCCCACAGGGTCCTACGAGCAGTACTTC. The J gene is TRBJ2-7, the V gene TRBV5-4; the D gene is possibly TRBD1 (6 bases). V was trimmed by 4 bases and J by 1 base, leaving 9 bases between them. This CDR3 is 13 amino acids long. Per the germline V gene, CDR1 is SGHNT and CDR2 is YYREEE (reference sequence).

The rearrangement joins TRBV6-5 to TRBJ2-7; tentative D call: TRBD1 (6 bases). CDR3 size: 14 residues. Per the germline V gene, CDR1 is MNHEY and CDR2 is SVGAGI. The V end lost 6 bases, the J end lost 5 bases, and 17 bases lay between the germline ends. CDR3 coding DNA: TGTGCCAGCAGCCTCAGGGGAGTCCCCGACGAGCAGTACTTC. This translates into CASSLRGVPDEQYF.

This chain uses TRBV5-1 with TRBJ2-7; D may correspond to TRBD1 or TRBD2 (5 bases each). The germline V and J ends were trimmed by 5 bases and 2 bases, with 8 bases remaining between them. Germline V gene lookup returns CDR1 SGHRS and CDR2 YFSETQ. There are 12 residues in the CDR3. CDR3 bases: TGCGCCAGCAGACGGGACCCCTACGAGCAGTACTTC. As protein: CASRRDPYEQYF.

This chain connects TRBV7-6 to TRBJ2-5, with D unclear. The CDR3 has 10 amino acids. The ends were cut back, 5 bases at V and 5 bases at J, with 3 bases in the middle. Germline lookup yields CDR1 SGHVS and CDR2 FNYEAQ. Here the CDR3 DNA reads TGTGCCAGCAGCGGGGAGACCCAGTACTTC. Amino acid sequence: CASSGETQYF. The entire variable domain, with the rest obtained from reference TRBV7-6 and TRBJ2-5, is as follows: GAGVSQSPRYKVTKRGQDVALRCDPISGHVSLYWYRQALGQGPEFLTYFNYEAQQDKSGLPNDRFSAERPEGSISTLTIQRTEQRDSAMYRCASSGETQYFGPGTRLLVL.

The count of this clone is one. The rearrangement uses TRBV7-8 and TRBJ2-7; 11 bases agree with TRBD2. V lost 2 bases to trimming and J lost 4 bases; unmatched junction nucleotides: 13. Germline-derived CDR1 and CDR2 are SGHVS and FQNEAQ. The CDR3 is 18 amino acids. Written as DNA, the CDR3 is TGTGCCAGCAGCTTATCCACTAGCGGGAGCCCCAGATGGTACGAGCAGTACTTC. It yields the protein CASSLSTSGSPRWYEQYF.

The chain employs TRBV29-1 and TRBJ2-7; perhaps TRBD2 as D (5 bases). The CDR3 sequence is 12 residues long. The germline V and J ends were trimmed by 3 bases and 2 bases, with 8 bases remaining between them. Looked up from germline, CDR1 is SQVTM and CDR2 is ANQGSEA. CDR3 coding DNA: TGCAGCGTTGAGTCCGGGGCCTACGAGCAGTACTTC. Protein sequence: CSVESGAYEQYF.

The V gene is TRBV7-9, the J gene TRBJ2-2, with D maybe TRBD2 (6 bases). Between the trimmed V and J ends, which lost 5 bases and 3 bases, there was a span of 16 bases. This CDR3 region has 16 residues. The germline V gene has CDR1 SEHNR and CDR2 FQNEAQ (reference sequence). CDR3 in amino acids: CASSALSGSHTGELFF. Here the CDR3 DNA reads TGTGCCAGCAGCGCCTTAAGCGGGTCCCACACCGGGGAGCTGTTTTTT.

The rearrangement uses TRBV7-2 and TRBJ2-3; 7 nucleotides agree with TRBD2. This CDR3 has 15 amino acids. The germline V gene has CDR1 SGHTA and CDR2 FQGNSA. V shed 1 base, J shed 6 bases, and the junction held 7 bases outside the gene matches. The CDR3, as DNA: TGTGCCAGCAGCTTAGTTGCGGGAGAGGTTGATACGCAGTATTTT. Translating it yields CASSLVAGEVDTQYF. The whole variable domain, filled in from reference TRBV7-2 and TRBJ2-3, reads GAGVSQSPSNKVTEKGKDVELRCDPISGHTALYWYRQSLGQGLEFLIYFQGNSAPDKSGLPSDRFSAERTGGSVSTLTIQRTQQEDSAVYLCASSLVAGEVDTQYFGPGTRLTVL.

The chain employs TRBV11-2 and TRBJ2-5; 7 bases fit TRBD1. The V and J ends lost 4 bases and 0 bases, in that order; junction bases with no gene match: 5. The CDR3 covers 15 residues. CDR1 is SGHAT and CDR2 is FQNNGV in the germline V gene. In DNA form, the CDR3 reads TGTGCCAGCAGCTCCACCGACAGGGACCAAGAGACCCAGTACTTC. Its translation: CASSSTDRDQETQYF. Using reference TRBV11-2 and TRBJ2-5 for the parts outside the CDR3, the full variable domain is EAGVAQSPRYKIIEKRQSVAFWCNPISGHATLYWYQQILGQGPKLLIQFQNNGVVDDSQLPKDRFSAERLKGVDSTLKIQPAKLEDSAVYLCASSSTDRDQETQYFGPGTRLLVL.

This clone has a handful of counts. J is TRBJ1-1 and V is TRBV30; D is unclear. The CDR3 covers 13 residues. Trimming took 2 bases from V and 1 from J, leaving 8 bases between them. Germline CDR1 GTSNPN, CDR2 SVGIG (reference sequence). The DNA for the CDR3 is TGTGCCTGGAGTCCCCGACAGAACACTGAAGCTTTCTTT. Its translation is CAWSPRQNTEAFF. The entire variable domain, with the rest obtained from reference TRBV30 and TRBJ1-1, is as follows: SQTIHQWPATLVQPVGSPLSLECTVEGTSNPNLYWYRQAAGRGLQLLFYSVGIGQISSEVPQNLSASRPQDRQFILSSKKLLLSDSGFYLCAWSPRQNTEAFFGQGTRLTVV.

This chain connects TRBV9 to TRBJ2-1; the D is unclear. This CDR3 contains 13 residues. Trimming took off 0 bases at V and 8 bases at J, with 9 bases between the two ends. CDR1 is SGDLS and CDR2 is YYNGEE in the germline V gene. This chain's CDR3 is CASSVDRSDEQFF. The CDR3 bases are TGTGCCAGCAGCGTAGACCGGAGCGATGAGCAGTTCTTC. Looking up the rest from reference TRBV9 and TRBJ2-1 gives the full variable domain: DSGVTQTPKHLITATGQRVTLRCSPRSGDLSVYWYQQSLDQGLQFLIQYYNGEERAKGNILERFSAQQFPDLHSELNLSSLELGDSALYFCASSVDRSDEQFFGPGTRLTVL.

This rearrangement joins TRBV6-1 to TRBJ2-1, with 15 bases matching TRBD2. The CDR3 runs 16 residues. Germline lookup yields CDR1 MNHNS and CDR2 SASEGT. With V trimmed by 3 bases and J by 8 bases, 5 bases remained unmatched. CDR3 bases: TGTGCCAGCAGTGAGTACGGACTAGCGGGAGGGGATGAGCAGTTCTTC. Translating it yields CASSEYGLAGGDEQFF.

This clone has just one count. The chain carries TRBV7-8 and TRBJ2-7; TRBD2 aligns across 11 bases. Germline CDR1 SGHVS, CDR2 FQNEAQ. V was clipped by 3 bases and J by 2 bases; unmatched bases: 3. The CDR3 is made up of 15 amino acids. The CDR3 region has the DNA TGTGCCAGCAGCTTGTTAGCGGGAGGGGCCTACGAGCAGTACTTC. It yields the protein CASSLLAGGAYEQYF. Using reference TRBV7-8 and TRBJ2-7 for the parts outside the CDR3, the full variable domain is GAGVSQSPRYKVAKRGQDVALRCDPISGHVSLFWYQQALGQGPEFLTYFQNEAQLDKSGLPSDRFFAERPEGSVSTLKIQRTQQEDSAVYLCASSLLAGGAYEQYFGPGTRLTVT.

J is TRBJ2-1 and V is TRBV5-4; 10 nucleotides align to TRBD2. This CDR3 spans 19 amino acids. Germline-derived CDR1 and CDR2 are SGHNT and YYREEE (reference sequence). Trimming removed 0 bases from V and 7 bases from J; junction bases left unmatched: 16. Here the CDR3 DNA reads TGTGCCAGCAGCTTGGCTCATTTTAGCGAGCGGGGGGGTGTGAATGAGCAGTTCTTC. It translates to CASSLAHFSERGGVNEQFF.

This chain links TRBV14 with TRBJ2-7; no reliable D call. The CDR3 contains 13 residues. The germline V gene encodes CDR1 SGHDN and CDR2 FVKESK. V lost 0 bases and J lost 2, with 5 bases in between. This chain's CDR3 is CASSQESPYEQYF. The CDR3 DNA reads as TGTGCCAGCAGCCAAGAGTCCCCCTACGAGCAGTACTTC.

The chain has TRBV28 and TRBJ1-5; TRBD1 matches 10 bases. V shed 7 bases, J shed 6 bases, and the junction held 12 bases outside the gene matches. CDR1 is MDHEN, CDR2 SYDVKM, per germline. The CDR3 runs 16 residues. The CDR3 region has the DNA TGTGCCAGCAATGCACCCCGGGACAGGGGAGCTCAGCCCCAGCATTTT. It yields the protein CASNAPRDRGAQPQHF.

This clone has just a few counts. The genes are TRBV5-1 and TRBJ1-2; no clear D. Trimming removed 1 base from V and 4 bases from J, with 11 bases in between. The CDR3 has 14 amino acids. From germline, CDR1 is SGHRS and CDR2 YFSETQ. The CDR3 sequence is CASSLNRVSYGYTF. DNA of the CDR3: TGCGCCAGCAGCTTGAATCGCGTAAGCTATGGCTACACCTTC.

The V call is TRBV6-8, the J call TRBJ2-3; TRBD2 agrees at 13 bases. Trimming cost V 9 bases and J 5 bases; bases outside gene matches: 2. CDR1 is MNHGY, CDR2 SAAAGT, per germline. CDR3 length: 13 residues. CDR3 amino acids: CASGLAGVDTQYF. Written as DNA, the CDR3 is TGTGCCAGTGGACTAGCGGGAGTAGATACGCAGTATTTT.

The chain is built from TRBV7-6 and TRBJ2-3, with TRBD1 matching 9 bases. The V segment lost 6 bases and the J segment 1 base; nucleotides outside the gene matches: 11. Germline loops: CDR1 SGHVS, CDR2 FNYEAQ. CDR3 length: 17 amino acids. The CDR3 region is CASSYGTGRSRTDTQYF. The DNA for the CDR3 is TGTGCCAGCAGTTATGGGACAGGGCGAAGCCGCACAGATACGCAGTATTTT.

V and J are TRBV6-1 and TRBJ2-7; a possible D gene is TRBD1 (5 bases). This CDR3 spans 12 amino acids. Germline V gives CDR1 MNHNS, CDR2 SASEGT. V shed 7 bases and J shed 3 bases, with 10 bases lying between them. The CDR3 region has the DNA TGTGCCAGCATCGGAGACAGCTACGAGCAGTACTTC. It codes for CASIGDSYEQYF.

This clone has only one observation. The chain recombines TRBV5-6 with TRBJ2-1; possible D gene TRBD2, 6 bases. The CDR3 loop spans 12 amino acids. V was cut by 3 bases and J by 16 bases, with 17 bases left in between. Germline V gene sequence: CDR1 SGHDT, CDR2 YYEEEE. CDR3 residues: CASSSPPGLNFF. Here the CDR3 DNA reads TGTGCCAGCAGCTCCCCGCCGGGACTTAATTTCTTC.

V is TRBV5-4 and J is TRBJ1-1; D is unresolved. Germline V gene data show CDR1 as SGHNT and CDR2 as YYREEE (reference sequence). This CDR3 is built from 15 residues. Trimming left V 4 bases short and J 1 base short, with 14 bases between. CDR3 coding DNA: TGTGCCAGCAGCCGAACGCCTGGCCCGAACACTGAAGCTTTCTTT. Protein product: CASSRTPGPNTEAFF.

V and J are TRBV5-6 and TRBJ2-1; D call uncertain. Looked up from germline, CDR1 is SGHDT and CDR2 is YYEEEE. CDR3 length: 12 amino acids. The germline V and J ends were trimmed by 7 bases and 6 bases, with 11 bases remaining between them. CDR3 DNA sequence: TGTGCCAGCTCCCGGTCCCCCAATGAGCAGTTCTTC. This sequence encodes CASSRSPNEQFF.

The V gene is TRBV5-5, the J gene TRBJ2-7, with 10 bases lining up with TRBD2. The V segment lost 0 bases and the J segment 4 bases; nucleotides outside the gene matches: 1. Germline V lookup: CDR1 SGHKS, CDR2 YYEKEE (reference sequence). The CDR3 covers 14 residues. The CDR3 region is CASSLASGSYEQYF. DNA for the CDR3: TGTGCCAGCAGCTTGGCTAGCGGGAGTTACGAGCAGTACTTC.

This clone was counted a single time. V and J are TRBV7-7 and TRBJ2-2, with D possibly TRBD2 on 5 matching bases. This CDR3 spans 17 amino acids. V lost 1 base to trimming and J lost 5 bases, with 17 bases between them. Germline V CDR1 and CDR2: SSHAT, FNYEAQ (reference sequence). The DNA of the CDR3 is TGTGCCAGCAGCTTAGGCGAATCTAGCTCCAAAACCGGGGAGCTGTTTTTT. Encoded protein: CASSLGESSSKTGELFF.

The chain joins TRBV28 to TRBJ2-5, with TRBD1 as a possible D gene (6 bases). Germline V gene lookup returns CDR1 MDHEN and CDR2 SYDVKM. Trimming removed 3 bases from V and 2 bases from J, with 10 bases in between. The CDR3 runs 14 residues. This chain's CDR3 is CASSFLTGQETQYF. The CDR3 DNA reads TGTGCCAGCAGTTTCCTTACAGGGCAAGAGACCCAGTACTTC.

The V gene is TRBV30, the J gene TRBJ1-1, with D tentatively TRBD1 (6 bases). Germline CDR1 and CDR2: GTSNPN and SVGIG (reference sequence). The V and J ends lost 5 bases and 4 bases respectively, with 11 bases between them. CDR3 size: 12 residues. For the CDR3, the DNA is TGTGCCTGGTGGGGGGCTAGCACTGAAGCTTTCTTT. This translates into CAWWGASTEAFF.

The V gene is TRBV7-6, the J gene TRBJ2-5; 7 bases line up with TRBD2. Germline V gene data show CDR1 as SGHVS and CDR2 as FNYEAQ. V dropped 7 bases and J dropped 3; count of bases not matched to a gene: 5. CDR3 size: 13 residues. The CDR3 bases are TGTGCCAGCACCCTACGGGGGGAAGAGACCCAGTACTTC. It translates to CASTLRGEETQYF.

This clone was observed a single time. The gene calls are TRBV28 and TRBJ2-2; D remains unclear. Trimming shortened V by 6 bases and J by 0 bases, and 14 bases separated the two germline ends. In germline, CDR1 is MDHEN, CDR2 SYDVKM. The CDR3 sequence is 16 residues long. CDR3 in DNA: TGTGCCAGCAGCACCACGTCACACGCGAACACCGGGGAGCTGTTTTTT. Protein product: CASSTTSHANTGELFF.

The CDR3 loop reads CASSYGQGAGEQYF. In DNA form, the CDR3 reads TGTGCCAGCAGTTACGGACAGGGGGCTGGTGAGCAGTACTTC. The chain employs TRBV6-6 and TRBJ2-7; TRBD1 agrees at 11 bases. V shed 2 bases, J shed 7 bases, and the junction held 4 bases outside the gene matches. The CDR3 is made up of 14 amino acids. Germline V CDR1 and CDR2: MNHNY, SVGAGI (reference sequence).